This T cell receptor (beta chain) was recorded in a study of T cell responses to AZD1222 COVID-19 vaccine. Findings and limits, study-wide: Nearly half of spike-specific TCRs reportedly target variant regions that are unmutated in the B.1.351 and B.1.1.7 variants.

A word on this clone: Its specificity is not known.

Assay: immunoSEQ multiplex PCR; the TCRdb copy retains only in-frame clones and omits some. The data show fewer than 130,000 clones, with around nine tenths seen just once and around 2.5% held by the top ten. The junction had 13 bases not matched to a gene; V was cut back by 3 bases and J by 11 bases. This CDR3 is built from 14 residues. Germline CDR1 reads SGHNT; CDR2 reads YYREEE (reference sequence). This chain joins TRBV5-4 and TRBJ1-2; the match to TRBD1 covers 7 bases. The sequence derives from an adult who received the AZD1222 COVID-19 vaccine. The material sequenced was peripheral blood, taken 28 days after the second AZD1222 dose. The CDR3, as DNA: TGTGCCAGCAGCTCGGAGACAGGGCCGCAAGGGTACACCTTC. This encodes CASSSETGPQGYTF.